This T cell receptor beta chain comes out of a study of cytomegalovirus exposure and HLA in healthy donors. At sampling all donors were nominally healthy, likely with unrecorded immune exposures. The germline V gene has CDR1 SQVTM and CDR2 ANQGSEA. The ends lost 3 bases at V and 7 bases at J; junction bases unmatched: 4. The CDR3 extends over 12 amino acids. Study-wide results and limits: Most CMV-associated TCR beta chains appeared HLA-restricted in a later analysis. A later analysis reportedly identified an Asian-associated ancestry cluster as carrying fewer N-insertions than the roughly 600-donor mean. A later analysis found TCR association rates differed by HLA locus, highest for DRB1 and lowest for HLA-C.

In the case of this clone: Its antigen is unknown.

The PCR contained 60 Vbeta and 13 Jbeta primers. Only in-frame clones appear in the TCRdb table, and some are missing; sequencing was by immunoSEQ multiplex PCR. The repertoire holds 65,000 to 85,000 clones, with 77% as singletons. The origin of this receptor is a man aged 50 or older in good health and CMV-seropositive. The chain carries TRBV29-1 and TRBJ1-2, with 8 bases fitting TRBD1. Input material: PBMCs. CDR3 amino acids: CSVERDRGGYTF. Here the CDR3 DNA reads TGCAGCGTTGAGCGTGACAGGGGTGGCTACACCTTC.